The sequence of this T cell receptor beta chain was determined in a study of OX40 agonist ivuxolimab in advanced cancers. Overall study results and limits: Among the least clonally expanded were partial responders at 0.1-3.0 mg/kg.

Any history of autoimmune disease or systemic immunosuppression disqualified patients. Sequencing used immunoSEQ multiplex PCR; TCRdb keeps in-frame clones, though not all of them. Of roughly 87,000 clones in the sample, roughly 90% are singletons; the top ten hold over 6.5%. As to this clone: The antigen remains undetermined.

There are 15 residues in the CDR3. Between the trimmed V and J ends, which lost 5 bases and 1 base, there was a span of 15 bases. Germline V gene sequence: CDR1 SGHAT, CDR2 FQNNGV. This chain links TRBV11-2 with TRBJ2-7, with unresolved D. Sample: CD4+ or CD8+ T cells sorted from blood, taken in a trial of the OX40 agonist ivuxolimab. The origin of this receptor is an adult with an advanced solid tumor such as melanoma, head and neck, liver or kidney cancer. CDR3 nucleotide sequence: TGTGCCAGCAGCCAACCAGACACCAGGTCCTACGAGCAGTACTTC. It codes for CASSQPDTRSYEQYF.